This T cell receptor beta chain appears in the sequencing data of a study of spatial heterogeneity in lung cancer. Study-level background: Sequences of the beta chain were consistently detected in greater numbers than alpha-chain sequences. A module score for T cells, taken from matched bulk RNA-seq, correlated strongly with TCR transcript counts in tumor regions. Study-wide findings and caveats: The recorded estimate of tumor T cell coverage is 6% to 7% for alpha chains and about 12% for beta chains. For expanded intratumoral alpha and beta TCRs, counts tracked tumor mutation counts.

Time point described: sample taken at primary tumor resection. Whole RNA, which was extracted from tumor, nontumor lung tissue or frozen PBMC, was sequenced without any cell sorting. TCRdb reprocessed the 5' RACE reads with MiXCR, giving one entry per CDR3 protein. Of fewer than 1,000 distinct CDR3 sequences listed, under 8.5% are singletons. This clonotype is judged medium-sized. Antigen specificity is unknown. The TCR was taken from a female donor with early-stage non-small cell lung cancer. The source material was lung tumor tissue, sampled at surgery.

The CDR3 loop reads CASSLSRGREQLFF. The CDR3 DNA follows: TGCGCCAGCAGCTTGTCGCGGGGGCGAGAGCAGCTGTTTTTT. This rearrangement joins TRBV5-1 to TRBJ2-2; possible D gene TRBD2, 7 bases. Germline assignment: CDR1 SGHRS and CDR2 YFSETQ. The CDR3 contains 14 residues. The V and J ends lost 1 base and 12 bases respectively, with 16 bases between them.